This T cell receptor (beta chain) was sequenced during a study of PD-1 blockade in classical Hodgkin lymphoma. Assay used: immunoSEQ multiplex PCR; TCRdb lists only in-frame clones, some missing. The data contain 60,000 to 65,000 clones, about 91% of them singletons. Germline V gene sequence: CDR1 MNHEY, CDR2 SVGAGI. Deletions cut 6 bases from V and 2 bases from J, with 12 bases between. The CDR3 is 14 residues long. Autologous stem cell transplantation was followed by relapse in every patient, and brentuximab vedotin exposure varied. This chain connects TRBV6-5 to TRBJ2-3; D tentatively reads TRBD1 or TRBD2 (5 bases each). The sample here was peripheral blood mononuclear cells (PBMCs), taken at baseline. This sequence originates from a human donor with classical Hodgkin lymphoma. The CDR3 DNA sequence: TGTGCCAGCAGCTTGGGACGGAACACAGATACGCAGTATTTT. It codes for CASSLGRNTDTQYF.